The 15 T cell receptor beta chains below come from one sample, sequenced in a study of T-cell memory formation after mild COVID-19. Via MiXCR, TCRdb re-called the 5' RACE reads, giving one row per CDR3 protein. This table holds 85,000 to 130,000 distinct CDR3 sequences, more than 9.5% found once. Sequencing was performed on PBMCs or a T cell subset sorted from them (not recorded which). Receptors were obtained from a man aged 18 to 29 who had mild COVID-19 (a few samples of this study predate the infection). Cell type and time point are not known.

A few counts support this clonotype. The J gene is TRBJ2-3, the V gene TRBV27, with 12 bases lining up with TRBD2. Trimming removed 8 bases from V and 4 bases from J; junction bases left unmatched: 7. In germline, CDR1 is MNHEY, CDR2 SMNVEV (reference sequence). The length of the CDR3 is 15 residues. CDR3 residues: CASAPTSGGPDTQYF. The CDR3 DNA follows: TGTGCCAGCGCCCCGACTAGCGGGGGACCAGATACGCAGTATTTT.

This clonotype showed up many times. V and J are TRBV6-2 or TRBV6-3 and TRBJ2-7; D call uncertain. Trimming stripped 5 bases from V and 1 base from J, with 6 bases between. The CDR3 spans 12 residues. Per the germline V gene, CDR1 is MNHEY and CDR2 is SVGEGT. CDR3 in DNA: TGTGCCAGCAGTCTTAATTCCTACGAGCAGTACGTC. Its protein product is CASSLNSYEQYV.

The V gene is TRBV29-1, the J gene TRBJ1-1; TRBD1 might be the D (5 bases). The CDR3 contains 14 residues. Germline V gives CDR1 SQVTM, CDR2 ANQGSEA. V lost 4 bases, J lost 3 bases, and 15 bases lay in between. The CDR3 DNA reads as TGCAGCGTTGCCCGCGGGACGGGGGACACTGAAGCTTTCTTT. Protein product: CSVARGTGDTEAFF. Complete variable domain (other parts from reference TRBV29-1 and TRBJ1-1): SAVISQKPSRDICQRGTSLTIQCQVDSQVTMMFWYRQQPGQSLTLIATANQGSEATYESGFVIDKFPISRPNLTFSTLTVSNMSPEDSSIYLCSVARGTGDTEAFFGQGTRLTVV.

The genes are TRBV7-2 and TRBJ1-1, with D unclear. CDR1 and CDR2 from the germline V gene are SGHTA and FQGNSA. Trimming cost V 7 bases and J 4 bases, with 16 bases left between them. The CDR3 length is 14 residues. The CDR3 sequence is CASNPLIGFTEAFF. DNA of the CDR3: TGTGCCAGCAACCCGCTGATCGGTTTCACTGAAGCTTTCTTT.

In its sample, this clonotype was seen a few times. V gene TRBV6-7 combines with J gene TRBJ2-5, with a weak D call TRBD2 (6 bases). TRBV6-7 is an ORF, with its function uncertain. The V gene lost 4 bases and the J gene lost 1 base, with 13 bases spanning the gap. CDR3 length: 15 residues. CDR3 DNA sequence: TGTGCCAGCAGTTTAGTGCGGGGCGGCCAAGAGACCCAGTACTTC. This translates into CASSLVRGGQETQYF.

This clonotype turned up a few times. The rearrangement uses TRBV5-1 and TRBJ2-7; D may be TRBD1 (5 bases). The CDR3 covers 13 residues. CDR1 and CDR2 (germline): SGHRS, YFSETQ. V was shortened by 4 bases and J by 7 bases, with 15 bases between the two germline ends. The CDR3 reads CASSEDPSGEQYV. DNA of the CDR3: TGCGCCAGCAGCGAGGACCCCTCAGGGGAGCAGTACGTC.

CDR3 nucleotides: TGCGCCAGCAGCCCTCTGAGCGGGGGGGACGAGGAGACCCAGTACTTC. This encodes CASSPLSGGDEETQYF. The V gene is TRBV4-3, the J gene TRBJ2-5; 10 bases agree with TRBD2. With 4 bases clipped from V and 5 bases from J, the junction kept 10 bases outside the gene matches. The CDR3 contains 16 residues. Germline CDR1 LGHNA, CDR2 YSLEER.

This clonotype showed up just a few times. The chain combines TRBV29-1 with TRBJ1-1; D unresolved. The V end was cut by 4 bases, the J end by 0 bases, with 3 bases between. This CDR3 is 11 amino acids long. In germline, CDR1 is SQVTM, CDR2 ANQGSEA. The CDR3 reads CSVVMNTEAFF. The CDR3 DNA is TGCAGCGTTGTAATGAACACTGAAGCTTTCTTT.

A word on this clonotype: A much bigger clone sits one base away, suggesting this may be a read error. The CDR3 carries no conserved terminal phenylalanine or tryptophan, so it likely arises from a read error. This chain uses TRBV29-1 with TRBJ2-3, with 8 bases lining up with TRBD1. With 4 bases clipped from V and 4 bases from J, the junction kept 7 bases outside the gene matches. This CDR3 comprises 14 residues. The germline V gene encodes CDR1 SQVTM and CDR2 ANQGSEA. CDR3 in amino acids: CSVGSGGMADTQYL. The CDR3 DNA reads TGCAGCGTTGGGTCAGGGGGCATGGCAGATACGCAGTATCTT.

In its sample, this clonotype was seen a few times. The rearrangement joins TRBV12-5 to TRBJ2-1; TRBD1 matches 7 bases. The CDR3 has 16 amino acids. V trimming: 1 base; J trimming: 2 bases; junction bases outside the gene matches: 5. The germline gives CDR1 LGHNT, CDR2 FRNRAP. The CDR3 loop is CASGLGQGVAYNEQFF. For the CDR3, the DNA is TGTGCTAGTGGTTTGGGCCAGGGGGTCGCCTACAATGAGCAGTTCTTC.

The gene calls are TRBV12-3 or TRBV12-4 and TRBJ2-1; 9 nucleotides agree with TRBD2. The CDR3 is 16 residues long. The J segment lost 6 bases and the V segment lost 4 bases, leaving 10 bases of the junction unmatched. The CDR3 DNA follows: TGTGCCAGCAGTTCTCGATTAGCGGGAGAGGTCAATGAGCAGTTCTTC. It yields the protein CASSSRLAGEVNEQFF.

This clonotype was seen more than once but under ten times. The chain uses TRBV9 and TRBJ2-7; TRBD1 or TRBD2 may be the D gene (6 bases each). Germline lookup yields CDR1 SGDLS and CDR2 YYNGEE. The CDR3 loop spans 15 amino acids. Between the trimmed V and J ends, which lost 4 bases and 7 bases, there was a span of 21 bases. The DNA of the CDR3 is TGTGCCAGCAGCCCTTACTCAGAGGGGGGAGAGGAGCAGTACTTC. Its protein is CASSPYSEGGEEQYF.

This clonotype has a count of ten or more. This sequence joins TRBV9 and TRBJ1-2; the D is unclear. Germline V gene data show CDR1 as SGDLS and CDR2 as YYNGEE. The CDR3 totals 12 residues. The ends were cut back, 0 bases at V and 8 bases at J, with 8 bases in the middle. CDR3 coding DNA: TGTGCCAGCAGCGTAGCTACGATGGGCTACACCTTC. Protein product: CASSVATMGYTF.

The chain uses TRBV4-3 and TRBJ1-2, with D possibly TRBD1 on 5 matching bases. The germline CDR1 and CDR2 sequences are LGHNA and YSLEER. This CDR3 spans 15 amino acids. Trimming left V 2 bases short and J 6 bases short, with 16 bases between. The CDR3 nucleotides read TGCGCCAGCAGCCAATCAAGGGGTCTTAATCATGGCTACACCTTC. Its protein is CASSQSRGLNHGYTF.

This chain uses TRBV7-9 with TRBJ2-1, with 7 bases identical to TRBD1. J gave up 8 bases and V 2 bases, and 9 bases lay outside the gene matches. Germline lookup yields CDR1 SEHNR and CDR2 FQNEAQ (reference sequence). CDR3 length: 15 amino acids. The CDR3 bases are TGTGCCAGCAGCTTACGGGACAGTATTCCGGATGAGCAGTTCTTC. Protein product: CASSLRDSIPDEQFF.